A single sample gave rise to the 9 T cell receptor beta chains below, sequenced in a study of PD-1 blockade in classical Hodgkin lymphoma. Each and every patient relapsed after autologous stem cell transplantation, and patients got differing brentuximab vedotin exposure. TCRdb's table, derived via immunoSEQ multiplex PCR, lists solely in-frame clones and lacks some. There are over 10,000 clones in the sample; around 85% occur only once, and around 25% lies in the top ten. Sample: peripheral blood mononuclear cells (PBMCs), taken at baseline. These receptors were taken from a human donor with classical Hodgkin lymphoma.

V gene TRBV19 combines with J gene TRBJ2-7; tentative D call: TRBD1 (7 bases). Germline CDR1 is LNHDA and CDR2 is SQIVND (reference sequence). The CDR3 runs 14 residues. Trimming took off 4 bases at V and 5 bases at J, with 15 bases between the two ends. This CDR3 reads CASSTTGGGHEQYF. CDR3 bases: TGTGCCAGTAGTACCACAGGAGGGGGCCACGAGCAGTACTTC. Based on the CDR3 plus reference TRBV19 and TRBJ2-7, the full variable domain is DGGITQSPKYLFRKEGQNVTLSCEQNLNHDAMYWYRQDPGQGLRLIYYSQIVNDFQKGDIAEGYSVSREKKESFPLTVTSAQKNPTAFYLCASSTTGGGHEQYFGPGTRLTVT.

This clone is deemed medium-sized. The rearrangement joins TRBV11-2 to TRBJ2-1; 9 bases are shared with TRBD1. Germline CDR1 reads SGHAT; CDR2 reads FQNNGV. V dropped 3 bases and J dropped 10; count of bases not matched to a gene: 7. This CDR3 comprises 14 residues. The CDR3 DNA is TGTGCCAGCAGCTTCCTCGGACAGGGGATGGAGCAGTTCTTC. Translating it yields CASSFLGQGMEQFF.

The chain recombines TRBV6-6 with TRBJ1-1, with D perhaps TRBD1 (5 bases). Trimming shortened V by 5 bases and J by 7 bases, and 8 bases separated the two germline ends. Germline values: CDR1 MNHNY, CDR2 SVGAGI (reference sequence). This CDR3 spans 11 amino acids. This CDR3 reads CASSAQGEAFF. In nucleotides, the CDR3 is TGTGCCAGCAGTGCCCAGGGTGAAGCTTTCTTT.

In its sample, this clone is large. The rearrangement links TRBV5-1 to TRBJ1-5; D possibly corresponds to TRBD1 (6 bases). Between the trimmed V and J ends, which lost 3 bases and 5 bases, there was a span of 9 bases. The CDR3 length is 13 residues. CDR1 and CDR2 from the germline V gene are SGHRS and YFSETQ. The CDR3 sequence: CASSSEGDQPQHF. CDR3 in DNA: TGCGCCAGCAGCTCGGAGGGGGATCAGCCCCAGCATTTT.

The count of this clone is one. The J gene is TRBJ2-6, the V gene TRBV28; TRBD1 aligns across 10 bases. The J segment lost 2 bases and the V segment lost 6 bases, leaving 4 bases of the junction unmatched. This CDR3 is built from 16 residues. Germline CDR1 MDHEN, CDR2 SYDVKM. CDR3 amino acids: CASSMTGGTGANVLTF. Written as DNA, the CDR3 is TGTGCCAGCAGCATGACAGGGGGCACTGGGGCCAACGTCCTGACTTTC.

The V call is TRBV5-8, the J call TRBJ2-7; 7 positions agree with TRBD1. The CDR3 length is 15 residues. The V gene's germline CDR1 is SGHTS and CDR2 YDEGEE. V lost 0 bases and J lost 4; bases outside the gene matches: 7. CDR3 DNA sequence: TGTGCCAGCAGCTTGGTCAGGGGGAATCTGTACGAGCAGTACTTC. This sequence encodes CASSLVRGNLYEQYF.

V gene TRBV2 combines with J gene TRBJ2-1; 7 bases fit TRBD1. J gave up 6 bases and V 4 bases, and 12 bases lay outside the gene matches. Germline assignment: CDR1 SNHLY and CDR2 FYNNEI. The CDR3 consists of 16 residues. As DNA, the CDR3 is TGTGCCAGCAGTGGGGGTGTTAACAGGGGAATCAATGAGCAGTTCTTC. It translates to CASSGGVNRGINEQFF.

This clone was seen only a few times. V usage is TRBV10-3 and J usage is TRBJ1-5; no clear D. The CDR3 extends over 14 amino acids. The germline V and J ends were trimmed by 5 bases and 0 bases, with 8 bases remaining between them. Germline CDR1 and CDR2: ENHRY and SYGVKD. CDR3 amino acids: CAISTDNSNQPQHF. CDR3 DNA sequence: TGTGCCATCAGTACTGACAATAGCAATCAGCCCCAGCATTTT.

This chain uses TRBV11-2 with TRBJ2-1; 8 bases fit TRBD2. After removal of 5 bases from V and 10 bases from J, the junction contained 10 bases not matched to a gene. Germline values: CDR1 SGHAT, CDR2 FQNNGV. The CDR3 runs to 14 residues. CDR3 loop: CASSPGLVVREQFF. The CDR3 bases are TGTGCCAGCAGCCCGGGACTAGTAGTAAGGGAGCAGTTCTTC.